This T cell receptor beta chain was obtained from a study of cytomegalovirus exposure and HLA in healthy donors. V gave up 2 bases and J gave up 2 bases, with 8 bases separating them. The CDR3 is 14 residues long. Germline CDR1 and CDR2: MGHRA and YSYEKL. The PCR contained 60 Vbeta and 13 Jbeta primers. TCRdb keeps only in-frame clones here, not all; method: immunoSEQ multiplex PCR. This table holds 150,000 or so clones, approximately 81% found once. Notes on this clone: Other DNA sequences of this sample code for an identical CDR3.

The rearrangement uses TRBV4-1 and TRBJ2-3; the D gene is possibly TRBD1 (6 bases). The clonotype comes from a male donor in good health and CMV-seronegative. Sequencing was carried out using PBMCs. The CDR3 sequence: CASSQTGTTDTQYF. CDR3 nucleotides: TGCGCCAGCAGCCAAACAGGGACCACAGATACGCAGTATTTT.